One and the same sample provided the 32 T cell receptor beta chains below, sequenced in a study of a mutant IDH1 vaccine in newly diagnosed glioma. Time point defined: week 35, safety follow-up. Each dose of the vaccine consisted of 300 ug of mutant IDH1 20-mer peptide, with topical imiquimod. Method: immunoSEQ multiplex PCR; TCRdb's copy keeps in-frame clones and lacks some. The sample lists about 60,000 clones, about 85% occurring once. No antigens are known for them. The sequencing here drew on PBMCs, taken from a glioma patient whose treatment included an IDH1 peptide vaccine. These receptors came from a man aged 25-45 years with glioma.

This chain connects TRBV13 to TRBJ1-1; 7 positions agree with TRBD1. The length of the CDR3 is 14 residues. V dropped 6 bases and J dropped 2; count of bases not matched to a gene: 6. From germline, CDR1 is PRHDT and CDR2 FYEKMQ (reference sequence). CDR3 in amino acids: CASSLGQINTEAFF. CDR3 nucleotide sequence: TGTGCCAGCAGTTTGGGACAGATTAACACTGAAGCTTTCTTT.

The chain is built from TRBV27 and TRBJ2-7; D is perhaps TRBD1 or TRBD2 (6 bases each). The CDR3 is 16 amino acids. With 1 base removed from V and 5 bases from J, the gap between germline ends came to 18 bases. Germline V gene sequence: CDR1 MNHEY, CDR2 SMNVEV (reference sequence). The CDR3 sequence is CASSLWGQGRKNEQYF. The DNA for the CDR3 is TGTGCCAGCAGTTTATGGGGTCAGGGGAGGAAGAACGAGCAGTACTTC.

The rearrangement links TRBV2 to TRBJ2-4, with D hard to call. Trimming stripped 6 bases from V and 5 bases from J, with 14 bases between. Germline CDR1 and CDR2: SNHLY and FYNNEI. CDR3 length equals 14 residues. The CDR3 nucleotides are TGTGCCAGCAGCGGGTTTTATGCAGAAAACATTCAGTACTTC. It encodes CASSGFYAENIQYF.

The gene calls are TRBV2 and TRBJ2-3; 15 bases align to TRBD2. Germline CDR1 reads SNHLY; CDR2 reads FYNNEI. This CDR3 spans 14 amino acids. V trimming: 7 bases; J trimming: 5 bases; junction bases outside the gene matches: 1. The CDR3 DNA is TGTGCCAGCACGGGACTAGCGGGGGGAGATACGCAGTATTTT. Its translation is CASTGLAGGDTQYF.

The V and J genes are TRBV28 and TRBJ1-2; D is undetermined. The CDR3 covers 12 residues. Germline lookup yields CDR1 MDHEN and CDR2 SYDVKM. The germline V and J ends were trimmed by 5 bases and 8 bases, with 12 bases remaining between them. CDR3 residues: CASSMSLLGYTF. As DNA, the CDR3 is TGTGCCAGCAGTATGAGCCTCTTGGGCTACACCTTC.

This clone has more than one count but fewer than ten. The genes are TRBV20-1 and TRBJ1-1; D unclear. Trimming cost V 2 bases and J 5 bases, with 6 bases left between them. The CDR3 runs 11 residues. Per the germline V gene, CDR1 is DFQATT and CDR2 is SNEGSKA (reference sequence). CDR3 loop: CSARRETEAFF. DNA of the CDR3: TGCAGTGCTAGACGGGAAACTGAAGCTTTCTTT.

This chain links TRBV4-2 with TRBJ2-1; D is undetermined. Trimming took 4 bases from V and 2 from J, leaving 12 bases between them. Germline CDR1 and CDR2: LGHNA and YNFKEQ. The CDR3 length is 15 residues. CDR3 nucleotide sequence: TGTGCCAGCAGCCCATACACCGGCCCCTACAATGAGCAGTTCTTC. Translated, it gives CASSPYTGPYNEQFF.

V gene TRBV18 combines with J gene TRBJ1-5; TRBD1 agrees at 7 bases. V lost 0 bases and J lost 9; bases outside the gene matches: 14. Per the germline V gene, CDR1 is KGHSH and CDR2 is LQKENI. This CDR3 is 17 amino acids long. The CDR3 region has the DNA TGTGCCAGCTCACCACCTAACGCAGGGGGGGTTAAGGGGCCCCAGCATTTT. This translates into CASSPPNAGGVKGPQHF.

The V call is TRBV7-8, the J call TRBJ1-1; maybe TRBD1 (5 bases). The CDR3 contains 17 residues. Germline-derived CDR1 and CDR2 are SGHVS and FQNEAQ. Trimming pared 2 bases from V and 1 base from J, leaving 17 bases between. The CDR3 nucleotides read TGTGCCAGCAGCTTAAATTTCGGCAGGGCGGCGAACACTGAAGCTTTCTTT. Protein product: CASSLNFGRAANTEAFF.

V and J are TRBV5-6 and TRBJ2-7; perhaps TRBD2 as D (5 bases). Between the trimmed V and J ends, which lost 4 bases and 3 bases, there was a span of 14 bases. Germline-derived CDR1 and CDR2 are SGHDT and YYEEEE. This CDR3 spans 14 amino acids. DNA of the CDR3: TGTGCCAGCAGCGCAGGACTTGCCGTCTACGAGCAGTACTTC. It is translated as CASSAGLAVYEQYF.

The chain carries TRBV2 and TRBJ1-2; TRBD1 matches 9 bases. Germline V CDR1 and CDR2: SNHLY, FYNNEI. The CDR3 is made up of 14 amino acids. The trim removed 6 bases at V and 8 bases at J, leaving 10 bases unmatched. The CDR3: CASSSRDRAHGYTF. Here the CDR3 DNA reads TGTGCCAGCAGCTCAAGGGACAGGGCCCACGGCTACACCTTC.

The chain uses TRBV5-6 and TRBJ1-2; possible D gene TRBD1, 5 bases. V lost 0 bases to trimming and J lost 4 bases, with 7 bases between them. The CDR3 spans 13 residues. Germline CDR1 and CDR2: SGHDT and YYEEEE. CDR3 residues: CASSLGGRYGYTF. DNA of the CDR3: TGTGCCAGCAGCTTGGGGGGACGCTATGGCTACACCTTC.

The J gene is TRBJ1-4, the V gene TRBV28, with unresolved D. Germline assignment: CDR1 MDHEN and CDR2 SYDVKM. The CDR3 spans 15 residues. Trimming pared 5 bases from V and 8 bases from J, leaving 18 bases between. CDR3 sequence reads: CASSRSRGIREKLFF. The CDR3 nucleotides are TGTGCCAGCAGTCGTTCCCGGGGAATTCGGGAAAAACTGTTTTTT.

The chain has TRBV18 and TRBJ2-6; weak D call: TRBD1 (6 bases). The V end lost 3 bases, the J end lost 0 bases, and 9 bases lay between the germline ends. The CDR3 length is 16 residues. CDR1 is KGHSH, CDR2 LQKENI, per germline. The CDR3, as DNA: TGTGCCAGCTCACCGATCAGGGGCTCTGGGGCCAACGTCCTGACTTTC. This gives the protein CASSPIRGSGANVLTF.

The chain combines TRBV11-2 with TRBJ1-4, with 7 bases aligning to TRBD1. V trimming: 2 bases; J trimming: 4 bases; junction bases outside the gene matches: 10. The CDR3 sequence is 17 residues long. The V gene's germline CDR1 is SGHAT and CDR2 FQNNGV. The CDR3 protein is CASSLNFRGTVNEKLFF. In DNA form, the CDR3 reads TGTGCCAGCAGCTTAAATTTTCGGGGGACAGTTAATGAAAAACTGTTTTTT.

The V and J genes are TRBV19 and TRBJ1-1, with D possibly matching TRBD1 (6 bases). The CDR3 sequence is 15 residues long. V shed 2 bases and J shed 7 bases, with 17 bases lying between them. Germline V lookup: CDR1 LNHDA, CDR2 SQIVND (reference sequence). CDR3 in amino acids: CASSITGRTAGEAFF. CDR3 coding DNA: TGTGCCAGTAGTATAACGGGACGGACAGCGGGTGAAGCTTTCTTT.

The chain carries TRBV19 and TRBJ1-1, with TRBD1 identical over 10 bases. The germline V gene encodes CDR1 LNHDA and CDR2 SQIVND (reference sequence). V lost 1 base to trimming and J lost 1 base; unmatched junction nucleotides: 3. The CDR3 consists of 16 residues. The CDR3 DNA reads as TGTGCCAGTAGTATAGTTTGGACAGGGGGGAACACTGAAGCTTTCTTT. Translated, it gives CASSIVWTGGNTEAFF.

The chain recombines TRBV27 with TRBJ2-3, with D unclear. Germline V lookup: CDR1 MNHEY, CDR2 SMNVEV (reference sequence). V was trimmed by 7 bases and J by 6 bases, leaving 17 bases between them. The CDR3 spans 14 residues. CDR3 amino acids: CASTLNSARDTQYF. CDR3 DNA sequence: TGTGCCAGCACTCTTAACAGCGCCAGGGATACGCAGTATTTT.

The J gene is TRBJ2-1, the V gene TRBV6-6; weak D call: TRBD1 (5 bases). CDR3 size: 13 residues. From germline, CDR1 is MNHNY and CDR2 SVGAGI (reference sequence). The CDR3 DNA follows: TGTGCAGCTGCCAGGGACTCCTACAATGAGCAGTTCTTC. Translated, it gives CAAARDSYNEQFF.

About this clone itself: Its ends do not fully match the called genes, so a read error is possible. The gene calls are TRBV6-6 and TRBJ1-5; 8 bases line up with TRBD1. Germline loops: CDR1 MNHNY, CDR2 SVGAGI (reference sequence). The CDR3 covers 16 residues. The DNA for the CDR3 is TGTGCCAGCAATTACGGGACAGGAGAGTCGCCTCAGCCCCAGCATTTT. Translated: CASNYGTGESPQPQHF.

The J gene is TRBJ1-1, the V gene TRBV7-8; D is possibly TRBD1 (5 bases). Germline V gene sequence: CDR1 SGHVS, CDR2 FQNEAQ. This CDR3 is built from 14 residues. V shed 5 bases and J shed 4 bases, with 14 bases lying between them. The CDR3 sequence is CASSRQIAVTEAFF. The CDR3, as DNA: TGTGCCAGCAGCCGACAGATCGCGGTCACTGAAGCTTTCTTT. Together with reference TRBV7-8 and TRBJ1-1, the CDR3 gives the full variable domain: GAGVSQSPRYKVAKRGQDVALRCDPISGHVSLFWYQQALGQGPEFLTYFQNEAQLDKSGLPSDRFFAERPEGSVSTLKIQRTQQEDSAVYLCASSRQIAVTEAFFGQGTRLTVV.

This chain links TRBV7-9 with TRBJ1-2, with D possibly TRBD1 on 6 matching bases. The CDR3 length is 13 residues. The V gene's germline CDR1 is SEHNR and CDR2 FQNEAQ (reference sequence). Deletions cut 2 bases from V and 6 bases from J, with 10 bases between. CDR3 region: CASSLIYRDGYTF. CDR3 sequence (DNA): TGTGCCAGCAGCTTAATATACAGGGATGGCTACACCTTC.

The chain links TRBV27 to TRBJ2-2; D not resolved. The germline CDR1 and CDR2 sequences are MNHEY and SMNVEV (reference sequence). V shed 5 bases and J shed 4 bases, with 20 bases lying between them. CDR3 length: 17 amino acids. The CDR3 sequence: CASSTPPDRSGTGELFF. The CDR3 bases are TGTGCCAGCAGTACGCCTCCAGACCGATCAGGCACCGGGGAGCTGTTTTTT.

This chain uses TRBV19 with TRBJ1-5, with 8 nucleotides matching TRBD1. V shed 6 bases and J 4 bases; nucleotides not matched to a gene: 8. This CDR3 region has 15 residues. The V gene's germline CDR1 is LNHDA and CDR2 SQIVND (reference sequence). CDR3 region: CASRIDRGGNQPQHF. The CDR3 nucleotides read TGTGCCAGTAGAATCGACAGGGGAGGAAATCAGCCCCAGCATTTT. Looking up the rest from reference TRBV19 and TRBJ1-5 gives the full variable domain: DGGITQSPKYLFRKEGQNVTLSCEQNLNHDAMYWYRQDPGQGLRLIYYSQIVNDFQKGDIAEGYSVSREKKESFPLTVTSAQKNPTAFYLCASRIDRGGNQPQHFGDGTRLSIL.

This chain joins TRBV18 and TRBJ1-4; D gene ambiguous. V lost 3 bases, J lost 7 bases, and 6 bases lay in between. CDR3 length equals 12 residues. CDR1 is KGHSH and CDR2 is LQKENI in the germline V gene. CDR3 amino acids: CASSPKGEKLFF. The DNA for the CDR3 is TGTGCCAGCTCACCTAAGGGTGAAAAACTGTTTTTT.

V and J are TRBV5-4 and TRBJ2-5, with 11 bases matching TRBD2. Germline assignment: CDR1 SGHNT and CDR2 YYREEE (reference sequence). This CDR3 has 19 amino acids. After removal of 4 bases from V and 4 bases from J, the junction contained 18 bases not matched to a gene. Here the CDR3 DNA reads TGTGCCAGCAGCCCTGGGATAGCCTCGCTAGCGGGGGGTGGAGAGACCCAGTACTTC. Translating it yields CASSPGIASLAGGGETQYF.

This clone was seen a handful of times. J is TRBJ1-5 and V is TRBV30; tentative D call: TRBD1 (5 bases). The CDR3 covers 13 residues. V lost 5 bases and J lost 1, with 9 bases in between. CDR1 and CDR2 from the germline V gene are GTSNPN and SVGIG (reference sequence). DNA of the CDR3: TGTGCCTGGGCCGGGGACAGCAATCAGCCCCAGCATTTT. The encoded protein is CAWAGDSNQPQHF.

The chain has TRBV5-4 and TRBJ2-5; perhaps TRBD2 as D (5 bases). CDR3 length: 15 amino acids. Germline CDR1 and CDR2: SGHNT and YYREEE (reference sequence). Trimming stripped 4 bases from V and 2 bases from J, with 15 bases between. CDR3 bases: TGTGCCAGCAGCCAAGTGGGTCGGGATCAAGAGACCCAGTACTTC. Encoded protein: CASSQVGRDQETQYF.

J is TRBJ2-7 and V is TRBV27; the D gene is possibly TRBD2 (6 bases). This CDR3 is built from 13 residues. V was pared by 1 base and J by 2 bases, with 6 bases between. Germline-derived CDR1 and CDR2 are MNHEY and SMNVEV (reference sequence). CDR3 sequence: CASSLWGAYEQYF. The CDR3 DNA is TGTGCCAGCAGTTTATGGGGGGCCTACGAGCAGTACTTC.

V gene TRBV25-1 combines with J gene TRBJ2-7; no clear D. Germline CDR1 is MGHDK and CDR2 is SYGVNS. Trimming removed 5 bases from V and 4 bases from J, with 6 bases in between. The CDR3 is 11 amino acids. For the CDR3, the DNA is TGTGCCAGCAGTCCCGGGTACGAGCAGTACTTC. Translating gives CASSPGYEQYF.

The chain has TRBV9 and TRBJ1-5, with D unclear. The germline gives CDR1 SGDLS, CDR2 YYNGEE. The length of the CDR3 is 13 residues. The V and J ends lost 4 bases and 4 bases respectively, with 9 bases between them. The DNA for the CDR3 is TGTGCCAGCAGCCCGAGTGGTAATCAGCCCCAGCATTTT. Amino acid sequence: CASSPSGNQPQHF.

This chain joins TRBV19 and TRBJ1-5; D is unresolved. In germline, CDR1 is LNHDA, CDR2 SQIVND (reference sequence). There are 16 residues in the CDR3. V lost 3 bases, J lost 5 bases, and 17 bases lay in between. The CDR3 sequence is CASSMRGIYSDQPQHF. The CDR3 DNA reads as TGTGCCAGTAGTATGCGAGGGATATATTCGGATCAGCCCCAGCATTTT.